This T cell receptor beta chain came from a study of metastatic and nonmetastatic thyroid tumors. Background on the study: For malignant and benign thyroid patients, tumor or nodule tissue and blood were the sources whose repertoires were compared. Overall study findings and caveats: Malignant thyroid tumors reportedly had TCR beta diversity that was significantly higher than in benign nodules, in blood and tumor.

Study processing details: Clinicopathological groups supplied CDR3 differences that were used to build a distant-metastasis classifier for papillary thyroid cancer. MiXCR re-clonotyped the PCR reads for TCRdb. The V and J calls reflect TCRdb's pipeline rather than the authors' work. The repertoire holds 35,000 to 40,000 clones, about 24% seen once, with approximately 9.9% in the top ten. Relative to its sample, this clone is medium-sized. What it binds is not known. Nobody among the patients had been given any treatment before thyroid surgery. Per germline, CDR1 KGHDR and CDR2 SFDVKD. The CDR3 is 15 residues long. The V segment lost 6 bases and the J segment 5 bases; nucleotides outside the gene matches: 6.

The sequenced sample was blood. This sequence joins TRBV24-1 and TRBJ2-2, with 9 bases that match TRBD1. The sequence derives from a female donor with papillary thyroid cancer or a benign thyroid nodule (not recorded which). Some clones in this sample may be carry-over from other donors' samples. CDR3 nucleotide sequence: TGTGCCACCAGTACTCTGGGACAGGGAACCGGGGAGCTGTTTTTT. This gives the protein CATSTLGQGTGELFF.